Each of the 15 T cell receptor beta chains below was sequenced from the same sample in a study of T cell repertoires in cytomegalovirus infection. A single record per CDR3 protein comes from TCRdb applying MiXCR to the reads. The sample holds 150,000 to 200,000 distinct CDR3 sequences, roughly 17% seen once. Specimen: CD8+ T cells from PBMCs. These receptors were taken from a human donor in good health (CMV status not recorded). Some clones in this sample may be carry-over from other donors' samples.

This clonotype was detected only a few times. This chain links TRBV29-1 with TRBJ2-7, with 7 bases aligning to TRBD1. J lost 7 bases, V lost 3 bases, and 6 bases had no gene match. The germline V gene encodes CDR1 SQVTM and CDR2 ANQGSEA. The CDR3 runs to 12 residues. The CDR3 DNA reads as TGCAGCGTTGATGTACAGGGGCGGGAGCAGTACTTC. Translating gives CSVDVQGREQYF.

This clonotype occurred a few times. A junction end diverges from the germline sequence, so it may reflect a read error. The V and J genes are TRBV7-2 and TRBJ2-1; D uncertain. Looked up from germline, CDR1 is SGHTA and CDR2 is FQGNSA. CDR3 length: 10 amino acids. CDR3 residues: CASSYSEQFF. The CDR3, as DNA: TGTGCCAGCAGCTACAGTGAGCAGTTCTTC. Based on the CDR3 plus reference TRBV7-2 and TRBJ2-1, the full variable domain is GAGVSQSPSNKVTEKGKDVELRCDPISGHTALYWYRQSLGQGLEFLIYFQGNSAPDKSGLPSDRFSAERTGGSVSTLTIQRTQQEDSAVYLCASSYSEQFFGPGTRLTVL.

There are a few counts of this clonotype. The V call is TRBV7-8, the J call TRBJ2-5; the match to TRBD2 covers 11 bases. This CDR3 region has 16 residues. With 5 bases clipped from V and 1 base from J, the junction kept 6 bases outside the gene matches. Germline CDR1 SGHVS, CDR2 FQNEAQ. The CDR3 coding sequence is TGTGCCAGCAGCCCACTAGCGGGGGTCATCCAAGAGACCCAGTACTTC. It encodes CASSPLAGVIQETQYF.

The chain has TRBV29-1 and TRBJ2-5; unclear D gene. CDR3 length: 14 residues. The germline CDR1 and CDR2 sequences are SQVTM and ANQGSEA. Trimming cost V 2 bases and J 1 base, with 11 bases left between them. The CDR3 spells CSVESGWAQETQYF. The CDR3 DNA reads TGCAGCGTTGAATCCGGATGGGCCCAAGAGACCCAGTACTTC.

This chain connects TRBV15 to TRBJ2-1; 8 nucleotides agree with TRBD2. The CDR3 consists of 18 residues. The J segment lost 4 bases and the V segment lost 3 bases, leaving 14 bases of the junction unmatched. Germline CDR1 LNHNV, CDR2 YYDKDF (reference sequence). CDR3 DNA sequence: TGTGCCACCAGCAGCCAGAGAGGGTTAGCGGGGTGGTACAATGAGCAGTTCTTC. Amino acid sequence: CATSSQRGLAGWYNEQFF.

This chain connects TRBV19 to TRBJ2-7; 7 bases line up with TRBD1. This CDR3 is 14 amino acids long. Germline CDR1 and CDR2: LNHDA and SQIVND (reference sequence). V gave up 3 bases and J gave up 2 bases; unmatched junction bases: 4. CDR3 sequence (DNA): TGTGCCAGTAGTATGACAGGGTGGGCCTACGAGCAGTACTTC. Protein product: CASSMTGWAYEQYF.

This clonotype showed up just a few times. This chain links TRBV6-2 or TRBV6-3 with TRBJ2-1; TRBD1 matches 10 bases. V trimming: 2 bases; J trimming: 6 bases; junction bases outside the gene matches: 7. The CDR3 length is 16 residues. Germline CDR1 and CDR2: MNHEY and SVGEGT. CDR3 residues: CASSYSSGQGGNEQFF. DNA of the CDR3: TGTGCCAGCAGTTACAGCTCAGGACAGGGGGGCAATGAGCAGTTCTTC.

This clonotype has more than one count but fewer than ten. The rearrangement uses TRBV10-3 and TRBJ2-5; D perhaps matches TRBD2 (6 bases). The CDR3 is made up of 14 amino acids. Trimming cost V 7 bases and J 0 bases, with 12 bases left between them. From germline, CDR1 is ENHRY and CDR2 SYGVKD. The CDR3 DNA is TGTGCCATCAACGGCGGGGAGTACCAAGAGACCCAGTACTTC. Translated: CAINGGEYQETQYF.

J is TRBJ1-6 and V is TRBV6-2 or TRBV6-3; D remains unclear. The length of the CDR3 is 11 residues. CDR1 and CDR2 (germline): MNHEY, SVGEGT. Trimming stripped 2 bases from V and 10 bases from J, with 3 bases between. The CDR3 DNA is TGTGCCAGCAGTTACGGCTCACCCCTCCACTTT. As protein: CASSYGSPLHF.

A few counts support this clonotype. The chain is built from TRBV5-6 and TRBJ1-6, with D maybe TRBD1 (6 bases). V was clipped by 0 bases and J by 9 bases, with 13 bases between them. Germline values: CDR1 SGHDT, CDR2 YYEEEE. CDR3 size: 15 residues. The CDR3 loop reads CASSLEIGGASPLHF. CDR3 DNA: TGTGCCAGCAGCTTGGAGATCGGGGGCGCTTCACCCCTCCACTTT.

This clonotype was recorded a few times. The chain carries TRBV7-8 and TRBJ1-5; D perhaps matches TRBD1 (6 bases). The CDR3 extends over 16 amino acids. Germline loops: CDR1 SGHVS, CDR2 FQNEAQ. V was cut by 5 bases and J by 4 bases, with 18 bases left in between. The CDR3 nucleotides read TGTGCCAGCAGCCCTGGGGGGGGGGCAGTGAATCAGCCCCAGCATTTT. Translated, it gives CASSPGGGAVNQPQHF.

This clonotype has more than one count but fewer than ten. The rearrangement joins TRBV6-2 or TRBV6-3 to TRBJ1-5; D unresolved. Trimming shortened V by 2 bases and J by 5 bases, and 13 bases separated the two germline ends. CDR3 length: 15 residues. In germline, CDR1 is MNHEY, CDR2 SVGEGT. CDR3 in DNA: TGTGCCAGCAGTTACCTCCGAGACGGTCATCAGCCCCAGCATTTT. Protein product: CASSYLRDGHQPQHF.

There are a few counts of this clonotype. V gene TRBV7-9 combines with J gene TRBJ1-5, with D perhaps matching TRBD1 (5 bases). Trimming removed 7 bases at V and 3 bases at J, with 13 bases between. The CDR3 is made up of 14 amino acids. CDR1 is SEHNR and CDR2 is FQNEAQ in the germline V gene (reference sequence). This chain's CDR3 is CASKGPEANQPQHF. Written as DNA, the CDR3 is TGTGCCAGCAAGGGGCCTGAGGCCAATCAGCCCCAGCATTTT.

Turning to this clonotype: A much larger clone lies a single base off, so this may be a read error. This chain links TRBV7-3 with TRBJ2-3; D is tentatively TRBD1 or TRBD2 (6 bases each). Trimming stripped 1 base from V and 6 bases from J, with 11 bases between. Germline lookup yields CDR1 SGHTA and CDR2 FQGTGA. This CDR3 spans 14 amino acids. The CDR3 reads CASSLKGGWDTQYF. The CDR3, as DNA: TGTGCCAGCAGCTTAAAGGGGGGTTGGGATACGCAGTATTTT.

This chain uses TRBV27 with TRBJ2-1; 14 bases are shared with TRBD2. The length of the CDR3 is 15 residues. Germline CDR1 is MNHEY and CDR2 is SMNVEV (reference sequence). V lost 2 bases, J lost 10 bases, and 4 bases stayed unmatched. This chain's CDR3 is CASSLGTSGRGEQFF. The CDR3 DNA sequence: TGTGCCAGCAGTTTAGGGACTAGCGGGAGAGGGGAGCAGTTCTTC.